This T cell receptor beta chain was identified during a study of T cell responses to AZD1222 COVID-19 vaccine. Germline V gene data show CDR1 as LNHNV and CDR2 as YYDKDF (reference sequence). V dropped 3 bases and J dropped 1 base, with 7 bases sitting between them. This CDR3 region has 14 residues. This clone was seen a few times. TCRdb's copy holds only in-frame clones and misses some; the assay was immunoSEQ multiplex PCR. The sample holds approximately 140,000 clones, 75% to 95% seen once. This rearrangement joins TRBV15 to TRBJ1-5; tentatively, D is TRBD1 (6 bases). The source is an adult who received the AZD1222 COVID-19 vaccine. Sample: peripheral blood, taken 28 days after the second AZD1222 dose. The chain's CDR3 is CATSRRGSNQPQHF. The DNA for the CDR3 is TGTGCCACCAGCAGGAGGGGGAGCAATCAGCCCCAGCATTTT.